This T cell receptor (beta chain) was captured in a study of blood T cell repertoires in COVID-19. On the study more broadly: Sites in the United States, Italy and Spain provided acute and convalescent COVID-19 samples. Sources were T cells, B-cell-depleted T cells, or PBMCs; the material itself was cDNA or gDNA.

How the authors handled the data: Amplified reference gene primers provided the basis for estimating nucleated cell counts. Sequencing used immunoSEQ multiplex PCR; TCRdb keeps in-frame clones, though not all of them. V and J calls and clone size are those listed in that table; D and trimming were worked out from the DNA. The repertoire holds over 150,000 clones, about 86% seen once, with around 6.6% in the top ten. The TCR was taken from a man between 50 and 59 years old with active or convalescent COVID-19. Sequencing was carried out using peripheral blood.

CDR3 in amino acids: CASSPRTGSHYEQYF. The CDR3, as DNA: TGTGCCAGCAGTCCCCGGACAGGGAGCCATTACGAGCAGTACTTC. The chain has TRBV27 and TRBJ2-7; 8 nucleotides match TRBD1. Germline lookup yields CDR1 MNHEY and CDR2 SMNVEV (reference sequence). Unmatched junction bases numbered 10, after V lost 5 bases and J lost 4 bases. The CDR3 is made up of 15 amino acids.